The 15 T cell receptor beta chains below come from one sample, sequenced in a study of STAT5B mutations in CD4+ large granular lymphocyte leukemia. The data were produced by immunoSEQ multiplex PCR, yet TCRdb's version contains in-frame clones alone and is incomplete. The sample lists 30,000 to 40,000 clones; roughly 65% were seen once. The sample comprised CD4+ T cells from blood buffy coats. The receptor set was obtained from a human donor in good health.

The rearrangement uses TRBV6-5 and TRBJ2-7; perhaps TRBD1 as D (6 bases). CDR1 and CDR2 (germline): MNHEY, SVGAGI. The V end lost 5 bases, the J end lost 3 bases, and 11 bases lay between the germline ends. The CDR3 totals 13 residues. This CDR3 is CASSARQVYEQYF. The CDR3 DNA reads as TGTGCCAGCAGTGCCCGACAGGTCTACGAGCAGTACTTC.

The chain has TRBV9 and TRBJ1-2, with D unresolved. The V end lost 4 bases, the J end lost 4 bases, and 8 bases lay between the germline ends. This CDR3 has 12 residues. Per the germline V gene, CDR1 is SGDLS and CDR2 is YYNGEE. The CDR3 sequence is CASSHATYGYTF. Written as DNA, the CDR3 is TGTGCCAGCAGCCACGCGACCTATGGCTACACCTTC.

The CDR3 nucleotides read TGTGCCAGCAGTTACGGGGACAGAACTCCTAACTATGGCTACACCTTC. Its protein product is CASSYGDRTPNYGYTF. V and J are TRBV6-5 and TRBJ1-2; 7 bases are a match to TRBD1. After removal of 2 bases from V and 0 bases from J, the junction contained 6 bases not matched to a gene. Germline CDR1 and CDR2: MNHEY and SVGAGI. The CDR3 is 16 residues long.

The CDR3 sequence is CASTLTGAYNEQFF. CDR3 in DNA: TGTGCCAGCACCCTGACAGGGGCCTACAATGAGCAGTTCTTC. V gene TRBV7-2 combines with J gene TRBJ2-1; 8 nucleotides line up with TRBD1. The V gene end was trimmed by 7 bases and the J gene end by 2 bases; junction bases not matched to a gene: 4. Germline V gene sequence: CDR1 SGHTA, CDR2 FQGNSA. This CDR3 has 14 residues. The full variable domain, in which reference TRBV7-2 and TRBJ2-1 provide the parts outside the CDR3, is GAGVSQSPSNKVTEKGKDVELRCDPISGHTALYWYRQSLGQGLEFLIYFQGNSAPDKSGLPSDRFSAERTGGSVSTLTIQRTQQEDSAVYLCASTLTGAYNEQFFGPGTRLTVL.

There are a few counts of this clone. The chain couples TRBV28 to TRBJ1-5; D is unclear. The CDR3 runs to 12 residues. Trimming left V 3 bases short and J 6 bases short, with 6 bases between. Per germline, CDR1 MDHEN and CDR2 SYDVKM. CDR3 loop: CASSFRAQPQHF. The CDR3 DNA reads TGTGCCAGCAGTTTTCGGGCTCAGCCCCAGCATTTT.

The gene calls are TRBV9 and TRBJ1-3; D is possibly TRBD1 (5 bases). The ends were cut back, 0 bases at V and 4 bases at J, with 14 bases in the middle. CDR1 is SGDLS, CDR2 YYNGEE, per germline. The CDR3 length is 16 residues. CDR3 region: CASSVDSGGTGNTIYF. CDR3 sequence (DNA): TGTGCCAGCAGCGTAGATTCGGGGGGAACAGGAAACACCATATATTTT.

The rearrangement joins TRBV6-1 to TRBJ1-4; TRBD1 is a possible D gene (5 bases). Germline V gene data show CDR1 as MNHNS and CDR2 as SASEGT. V dropped 6 bases and J dropped 4 bases, with 9 bases sitting between them. The CDR3 has 13 residues. CDR3 in DNA: TGTGCCAGCAGAAGACAGAGTAATGAAAAACTGTTTTTT. Protein product: CASRRQSNEKLFF.

The genes are TRBV7-2 and TRBJ2-7, with 8 bases fitting TRBD1. The germline V gene has CDR1 SGHTA and CDR2 FQGNSA. The V segment lost 7 bases and the J segment 6 bases; nucleotides outside the gene matches: 11. The CDR3 loop spans 14 amino acids. This CDR3 reads CASTPWQGAGEQYF. DNA of the CDR3: TGTGCCAGCACTCCGTGGCAGGGGGCGGGCGAGCAGTACTTC. The whole variable domain, filled in from reference TRBV7-2 and TRBJ2-7, reads GAGVSQSPSNKVTEKGKDVELRCDPISGHTALYWYRQSLGQGLEFLIYFQGNSAPDKSGLPSDRFSAERTGGSVSTLTIQRTQQEDSAVYLCASTPWQGAGEQYFGPGTRLTVT.

CDR3 in amino acids: CASRDLGGGNTIYF. The CDR3 DNA sequence: TGTGCCAGCAGGGATTTAGGGGGCGGAAACACCATATATTTT. The chain employs TRBV7-6 and TRBJ1-3; 7 bases align to TRBD1. Per the germline V gene, CDR1 is SGHVS and CDR2 is FNYEAQ. V dropped 6 bases and J dropped 4; count of bases not matched to a gene: 6. This CDR3 is built from 14 residues.

The chain links TRBV11-2 to TRBJ2-7; 12 bases are a match to TRBD2. The CDR3 has 15 residues. Per germline, CDR1 SGHAT and CDR2 FQNNGV. After removal of 5 bases from V and 7 bases from J, the junction contained 9 bases not matched to a gene. DNA of the CDR3: TGTGCCAGCAGCGCAAGACTAGCGGGGGCTGGGGAGCAGTACTTC. Residues: CASSARLAGAGEQYF.

This rearrangement joins TRBV2 to TRBJ2-7; D is uncertain. The CDR3 contains 14 residues. Germline V gene data show CDR1 as SNHLY and CDR2 as FYNNEI. Trimming stripped 6 bases from V and 6 bases from J, with 18 bases between. In nucleotides, the CDR3 is TGTGCCAGCAGCTCACGTGAGGTGGGCACCGAGCAGTACTTC. Protein product: CASSSREVGTEQYF. The complete variable domain, with remaining parts taken from reference TRBV2 and TRBJ2-7, reads EPEVTQTPSHQVTQMGQEVILRCVPISNHLYFYWYRQILGQKVEFLVSFYNNEISEKSEIFDDQFSVERPDGSNFTLKIRSTKLEDSAMYFCASSSREVGTEQYFGPGTRLTVT.

The V gene is TRBV6-1, the J gene TRBJ1-1, with a possible D match to TRBD1 (6 bases). The ends were cut back, 7 bases at V and 7 bases at J, with 7 bases in the middle. This CDR3 has 10 residues. CDR1 is MNHNS, CDR2 SASEGT, per germline. Here the CDR3 reads CASKTGEAFF. Written as DNA, the CDR3 is TGTGCCAGCAAGACAGGTGAAGCTTTCTTT.

V and J are TRBV5-4 and TRBJ1-2; D uncertain. Looked up from germline, CDR1 is SGHNT and CDR2 is YYREEE (reference sequence). Trimming pared 2 bases from V and 0 bases from J, leaving 5 bases between. This CDR3 comprises 13 residues. The CDR3 protein is CASSFRTNYGYTF. CDR3 DNA sequence: TGTGCCAGCAGCTTCAGGACTAACTATGGCTACACCTTC.

The chain employs TRBV6-6 and TRBJ1-1, with a tentative D call TRBD1 (6 bases). CDR1 and CDR2 (germline): MNHNY, SVGAGI (reference sequence). Trimming stripped 3 bases from V and 4 bases from J, with 12 bases between. This CDR3 comprises 14 residues. The CDR3 is CASSYSGQITEAFF. DNA of the CDR3: TGTGCCAGCAGTTATTCCGGACAGATCACTGAAGCTTTCTTT.

V is TRBV6-1 and J is TRBJ2-5; D not resolved. Germline V gene lookup returns CDR1 MNHNS and CDR2 SASEGT. CDR3 length: 13 amino acids. Trimming took 3 bases from V and 9 from J, leaving 14 bases between them. The DNA for the CDR3 is TGTGCCAGCAGTGATCCAGTGCCCCCCGCCCAGTACTTC. Amino acids: CASSDPVPPAQYF.